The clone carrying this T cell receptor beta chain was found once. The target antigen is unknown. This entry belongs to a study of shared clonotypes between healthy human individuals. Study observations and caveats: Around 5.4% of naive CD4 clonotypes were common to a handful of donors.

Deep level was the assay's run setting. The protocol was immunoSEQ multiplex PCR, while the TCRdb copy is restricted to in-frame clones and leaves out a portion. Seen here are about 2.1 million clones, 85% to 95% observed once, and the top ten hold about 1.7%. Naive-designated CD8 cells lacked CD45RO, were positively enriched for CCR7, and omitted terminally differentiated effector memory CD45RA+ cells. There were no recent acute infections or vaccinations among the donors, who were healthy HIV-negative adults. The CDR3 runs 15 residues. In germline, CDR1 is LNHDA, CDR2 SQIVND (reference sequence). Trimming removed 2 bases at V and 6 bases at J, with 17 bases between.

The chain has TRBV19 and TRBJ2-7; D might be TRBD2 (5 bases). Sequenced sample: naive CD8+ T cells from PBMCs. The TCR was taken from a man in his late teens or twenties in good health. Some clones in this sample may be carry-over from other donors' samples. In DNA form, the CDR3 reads TGTGCCAGTAGTATATTTCTACGGGGTCAAAGCGAGCAGTACTTC. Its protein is CASSIFLRGQSEQYF.